This passage covers 8 T cell receptor beta chains from one sample sequenced in a study of regulatory T cells in long-lasting Graves disease. Time point: newly diagnosed GD, antithyroid drugs for less than 3 months. After RNA was extracted from PBMCs, the TCR library was made from it. Researchers made TCR beta libraries by using iRepertoire HTBI primers and running Arm-PCR on CDR3 regions. A single record per CDR3 protein comes from TCRdb applying MiXCR to the multiplex PCR reads. In the table there are 500,000 to 700,000 distinct CDR3 sequences, 16% of which are singletons. This sample was shared with a second study, whose subject was T cells in Graves' hyperthyroidism and ophthalmopathy.

The sample here was peripheral blood mononuclear cells (PBMCs), taken at new diagnosis, from a patient treated with antithyroid drugs. These receptors all stem from a woman in her thirties with Graves disease.

V and J are TRBV28 and TRBJ2-5, with D perhaps matching TRBD1 (6 bases). V lost 7 bases and J lost 5, with 23 bases in between. Germline V gives CDR1 MDHEN, CDR2 SYDVKM. The CDR3 consists of 16 residues. As DNA, the CDR3 is TGTGCCAGCACCAGCCCGCAGGGGCTAGCATCTGAGACCCAGTACTTC. Protein product: CASTSPQGLASETQYF.

The chain is built from TRBV29-1 and TRBJ1-4; D remains unclear. Germline-derived CDR1 and CDR2 are SQVTM and ANQGSEA. Trimming removed 3 bases at V and 2 bases at J, with 10 bases between. CDR3 length: 14 amino acids. The CDR3 DNA follows: TGCAGCGTTGACGTTCGAGGCACTAATGAAAAACTGTTTTTT. Protein sequence: CSVDVRGTNEKLFF.

This chain connects TRBV5-1 to TRBJ2-7; D is perhaps TRBD1 (6 bases). V lost 2 bases and J lost 2, with 14 bases in between. Germline-derived CDR1 and CDR2 are SGHRS and YFSETQ. The CDR3 totals 15 residues. The CDR3 region is CASSLGGGLTYEQYF. Written as DNA, the CDR3 is TGCGCCAGCAGCTTAGGTGGGGGCTTGACCTACGAGCAGTACTTC.

Remarks on this clonotype: An end of the junction does not agree with germline; a read error may underlie this. The genes are TRBV10-3 and TRBJ1-5; tentatively, D is TRBD1 (5 bases). This CDR3 contains 14 residues. Germline CDR1 and CDR2: ENHRY and SYGVKD. DNA for the CDR3: TGTGCCAGCAGTTATTCCTTCGACAGCAGGCCCCAGCATTTT. Protein: CASSYSFDSRPQHF.

This chain uses TRBV4-1 with TRBJ2-3, with D possibly TRBD2 on 6 matching bases. The V and J ends lost 0 bases and 1 base respectively, with 11 bases between them. Looked up from germline, CDR1 is MGHRA and CDR2 is YSYEKL. The CDR3 contains 16 residues. CDR3 in DNA: TGCGCCAGCAGCCAAGATGGAGGGGCCGGCACAGATACGCAGTATTTT. It codes for CASSQDGGAGTDTQYF.

This clonotype has a count of ten or more. This chain links TRBV5-1 with TRBJ1-1; D is unclear. This CDR3 has 13 amino acids. CDR1 SGHRS and CDR2 YFSETQ come from the germline V gene. The germline V and J ends were trimmed by 1 base and 5 bases, with 9 bases remaining between them. The CDR3 nucleotides are TGCGCCAGCAGCTTGCTATCTAGTACTGAAGCTTTCTTT. Its protein is CASSLLSSTEAFF. Looking up the rest from reference TRBV5-1 and TRBJ1-1 gives the full variable domain: KAGVTQTPRYLIKTRGQQVTLSCSPISGHRSVSWYQQTPGQGLQFLFEYFSETQRNKGNFPGRFSGRQFSNSRSEMNVSTLELGDSALYLCASSLLSSTEAFFGQGTRLTVV.

This rearrangement joins TRBV5-1 to TRBJ1-6; 11 positions match TRBD1. The CDR3 spans 15 residues. Germline V lookup: CDR1 SGHRS, CDR2 YFSETQ. With 4 bases clipped from V and 10 bases from J, the junction kept 7 bases outside the gene matches. CDR3 amino acids: CASSPGQGAYSPLHF. The DNA for the CDR3 is TGCGCCAGCAGCCCCGGACAGGGGGCATACTCACCCCTCCACTTT.

Notes on this clonotype: A single base separates this from a much larger clone, so it may be a read error. In DNA form, the CDR3 reads TGTGCCAGCAGCTTACGACCCGGCCCACGGGGCTACACCTTC. This translates into CASSLRPGPRGYTF. The chain has TRBV11-2 and TRBJ1-2, with no clear D. The CDR3 spans 14 residues. Germline V gives CDR1 SGHAT, CDR2 FQNNGV. The V gene lost 2 bases and the J gene lost 8 bases, with 15 bases spanning the gap.